The present T cell receptor beta chain was sequenced within a study of a mutant IDH1 vaccine in newly diagnosed glioma. Study summary: Weeks 1, 3, 5, 7, 11, 15, 19 and 23 were when patients received their eight vaccinations. Previous care, which was radiotherapy, temozolomide, or both, most often involved both. The study started vaccination 4-6 weeks after radiotherapy alone, or with temozolomide cycles. Treatment recipients were roughly 62% male and around 40% female, and their mean age was around 40 years.

Sample time point: week 23, last vaccination. The investigators gave 300 ug of mutant IDH1 20-mer peptide in each vaccine dose, together with topical imiquimod. The V gene lost 4 bases and the J gene lost 5 bases, with 14 bases spanning the gap. Germline CDR1 SQVTM, CDR2 ANQGSEA. The CDR3 covers 14 residues. As for this clone: Its antigen is unknown.

This table comes from immunoSEQ multiplex PCR, and its TCRdb copy is limited to in-frame clones, with some not included. The sample records 52,000 or so clones, around 80% being singletons. This TCR came from a woman in her thirties or forties with glioma. Some clones in this sample may be carry-over from other donors' samples. This rearrangement joins TRBV29-1 to TRBJ1-4, with a tentative D call TRBD1 (6 bases). The sequences come from PBMCs, collected from a glioma patient whose treatment included an IDH1 peptide vaccine. The DNA for the CDR3 is TGCAGCGTTGTGATGGGGGCTTGGAATGAAAAACTGTTTTTT. Translation: CSVVMGAWNEKLFF.